The rows below give T cell receptor beta chains drawn from one sample of a study of blood T cell repertoires in COVID-19. Produced via immunoSEQ multiplex PCR; TCRdb's table is partial and in-frame only. The sample yields about 270,000 clones, about nine tenths seen once. The sequenced material came from PBMCs or T cells enriched from blood (not recorded which). The receptors stem from a young man who had recovered from COVID-19. Each CDR3 is given with its conserved first and last residue. A D gene is named only where the DNA matches it firmly. Clone size appears in some rows only: once, few, many, or a class for an expanded clone.

v_gene	abundance	j_gene	d_gene	CDR3aa	CDR3nt
TRBV5-1	.	TRBJ2-3	.	CASSWRERSDTQYF	TGCGCCAGCAGCTGGAGGGAGCGGTCAGATACGCAGTATTTT
TRBV3-1/TRBV3-2	.	TRBJ2-1	TRBD1	CASSQDGSGTVYNEQFF	TGTGCCAGCAGCCAAGATGGGTCCGGGACAGTTTACAATGAGCAGTTCTTC
TRBV4-1	.	TRBJ2-2	.	CASSPPGSGELFF	TGCGCCAGCAGCCCCCCAGGCTCCGGGGAGCTGTTTTTT
TRBV3-1/TRBV3-2	.	TRBJ2-5	.	CASSQVPTLLETQYF	TGTGCCAGCAGCCAAGTCCCTACGCTTCTAGAGACCCAGTACTTC
TRBV7-9	.	TRBJ1-5	.	CASSLWANEPQHF	TGTGCCAGCAGCTTATGGGCGAACGAACCCCAGCATTTT
TRBV28	once	TRBJ1-5	.	CASRGVGDQPQHF	TGTGCCAGCAGAGGGGTAGGGGATCAGCCCCAGCATTTT
TRBV9	.	TRBJ2-5	.	CASSVRGMAETQYF	TGTGCCAGCAGCGTACGCGGAATGGCTGAGACCCAGTACTTC
TRBV6-2/TRBV6-3	.	TRBJ2-7	TRBD2	CASSYSGPTGGTPYEQYF	TGTGCCAGCAGTTACTCGGGACCTACGGGGGGTACTCCCTACGAGCAGTACTTC
TRBV3-1/TRBV3-2	.	TRBJ2-5	.	CASSPRTGMYRETQYF	TGTGCCAGCAGCCCTCGGACTGGAATGTATCGAGAGACCCAGTACTTC
TRBV7-9	.	TRBJ1-4	.	CASSERTSTNEKLFF	TGTGCCAGCAGCGAGAGGACATCAACTAATGAAAAACTGTTTTTT
TRBV27	.	TRBJ1-6	.	CASSPQGNSPLHF	TGTGCCAGCAGCCCACAGGGAAATTCACCCCTCCACTTT
TRBV19	.	TRBJ2-7	.	CASSVDYSYEQYF	TGTGCCAGTAGTGTAGACTACTCCTACGAGCAGTACTTC
TRBV24-1	.	TRBJ1-1	TRBD1	CATSGGQGASEAFF	TGTGCCACCAGTGGAGGACAGGGGGCGTCTGAAGCTTTCTTT
TRBV21-1	.	TRBJ1-6	.	CASSPRTGDNSPLHF	TGTGCCAGCAGCCCCCGGACAGGGGATAATTCACCCCTCCACTTT
TRBV7-9	.	TRBJ2-7	TRBD1	CASKPGDRGLEQYF	TGTGCCAGTAAGCCCGGGGACAGGGGATTGGAGCAGTACTTC
TRBV7-8	.	TRBJ2-7	.	CASSLTGSSYEQYF	TGTGCCAGCAGCTTAACAGGGAGCTCCTACGAGCAGTACTTC
TRBV27	.	TRBJ2-5	TRBD2	CASSSETSGSLETQYF	TGTGCCAGCAGTTCCGAGACTAGCGGGAGTCTAGAGACCCAGTACTTC
TRBV5-1	once	TRBJ2-7	.	CASSLNPDSYEQYF	TGCGCCAGCAGTCTTAACCCAGACAGCTACGAGCAGTACTTC
TRBV24-1	.	TRBJ2-3	TRBD1	CATSDPGTGGGNTQYF	TGTGCCACCAGTGACCCCGGGACAGGGGGCGGGAATACGCAGTATTTT
TRBV7-9	.	TRBJ2-4	.	CAILTGNIQYF	TGTGCCATTCTAACAGGAAACATTCAGTACTTC
TRBV29-1	.	TRBJ2-7	TRBD1	CSVVGDSAYEQYF	TGCAGCGTTGTAGGGGACAGTGCCTACGAGCAGTACTTC
TRBV14	.	TRBJ1-1	TRBD1	CASSHAQGHTEAFF	TGTGCCAGCAGCCATGCACAGGGGCACACTGAAGCTTTCTTT
TRBV3-1/TRBV3-2	few	TRBJ2-7	.	CASSGSFYEQYF	TGTGCCAGCAGCGGGAGTTTCTACGAGCAGTACTTC
TRBV7-2	.	TRBJ1-1	TRBD1	CASSMNNRGRGAFF	TGTGCCAGCAGCATGAACAACAGGGGGCGCGGAGCTTTCTTT
TRBV30	.	TRBJ2-7	TRBD2	CAWSVVAGVYEQYF	TGTGCCTGGAGTGTAGTAGCGGGGGTCTACGAGCAGTACTTC
TRBV27	.	TRBJ2-1	.	CASSLTGPYNEQFF	TGTGCCAGCAGCCTGACAGGACCCTACAATGAGCAGTTCTTC
TRBV5-1	.	TRBJ1-6	TRBD1	CASSPGQGLSPLHF	TGCGCCAGCAGCCCGGGACAGGGTCTATCACCCCTCCACTTT
TRBV5-4	once	TRBJ2-5	TRBD1	CASSPRDRAKETQYF	TGTGCCAGCAGCCCCCGGGACAGGGCCAAAGAGACCCAGTACTTC
TRBV28	few	TRBJ2-2	TRBD1	CASTAGGTNTGELFF	TGTGCCAGCACCGCAGGGGGCACGAACACCGGGGAGCTGTTTTTT
TRBV5-1	.	TRBJ2-7	TRBD2	CASSSGTSAYEQYF	TGCGCCAGCAGCTCCGGGACTAGCGCCTACGAGCAGTACTTC
TRBV11-2	.	TRBJ1-3	.	CASSFSEENTIYF	TGTGCCAGCAGCTTTTCGGAGGAGAACACCATATATTTT
TRBV19	.	TRBJ1-2	.	CASSIITGSGPNYGYTF	TGTGCCAGTAGTATTATAACAGGGTCAGGCCCTAACTATGGCTACACCTTC
TRBV28	.	TRBJ2-1	.	CASESGSAYNEQFF	TGTGCCAGTGAGAGCGGGTCAGCCTACAATGAGCAGTTCTTC
TRBV24-1	.	TRBJ2-2	TRBD1	CATGYRGPSTGELFF	TGTGCCACCGGATACAGGGGGCCGAGCACCGGGGAGCTGTTTTTT
TRBV5-4	.	TRBJ1-3	.	CASSLGSGSGNTIYF	TGTGCCAGCAGCTTGGGCTCGGGCTCTGGAAACACCATATATTTT
TRBV6-5	.	TRBJ2-3	TRBD1	CASSYGTGGAGDTQYF	TGTGCCAGCAGTTACGGGACAGGGGGCGCGGGAGATACGCAGTATTTT
TRBV6-5	.	TRBJ2-5	TRBD1	CASSRDRDRQETQYF	TGTGCCAGCAGTCGAGACAGGGATAGACAAGAGACCCAGTACTTC
TRBV30	.	TRBJ2-2	TRBD2	CAWSVAGGRTGELFF	TGTGCCTGGAGTGTGGCGGGGGGGCGCACCGGGGAGCTGTTTTTT
TRBV11-2	.	TRBJ1-5	TRBD1	CASSFTGDQPQHF	TGTGCCAGCAGCTTTACAGGGGATCAGCCCCAGCATTTT
TRBV2	.	TRBJ1-4	.	CASSVQGLDEKLFF	TGTGCCAGCAGTGTGCAGGGGCTAGATGAAAAACTGTTTTTT
TRBV5-4	.	TRBJ1-1	TRBD1	CASSLTGGLPEAFF	TGTGCCAGCAGCTTGACAGGGGGCCTGCCTGAAGCTTTCTTT
TRBV5-1	.	TRBJ2-3	TRBD2	CASSFAGGPDTQYF	TGCGCCAGCAGCTTTGCGGGAGGGCCAGATACGCAGTATTTT
TRBV7-2	once	TRBJ2-5	TRBD2	CASSLAATSGGQETQYF	TGTGCCAGCAGCTTAGCGGCGACTAGCGGGGGCCAAGAGACCCAGTACTTC
TRBV27	.	TRBJ2-1	.	CASSLGLGGDEQFF	TGTGCCAGCAGTTTGGGACTAGGGGGCGATGAGCAGTTCTTC
TRBV7-9	.	TRBJ1-1	.	CASSLEGGRWVTEAFF	TGTGCCAGCAGCTTAGAGGGGGGGCGCTGGGTCACTGAAGCTTTCTTT
TRBV2	.	TRBJ2-7	.	CASSDNLGAAVLRKQYF	TGTGCCAGCAGTGATAATCTAGGGGCGGCTGTGCTACGCAAGCAGTACTTC
TRBV11-2	.	TRBJ1-1	.	CASSIWNTEAFF	TGTGCCAGCAGCATATGGAACACTGAAGCTTTCTTT
TRBV10-3	few	TRBJ2-7	TRBD2	CAISVERGRDEYF	TGTGCCATCAGTGTCGAACGGGGGAGGGATGAGTACTTC
TRBV2	.	TRBJ2-7	TRBD1	CASGTGTGGHEQYF	TGTGCCAGCGGTACCGGGACAGGGGGCCACGAGCAGTACTTC
TRBV15	.	TRBJ1-4	.	CATRRVTNEKLFF	TGTGCCACCCGTCGGGTTACTAATGAAAAACTGTTTTTT
TRBV19	.	TRBJ1-1	.	CASSIDPDRMSTEAFF	TGTGCCAGTAGTATAGATCCTGACAGGATGAGCACTGAAGCTTTCTTT